The next 10 T cell receptor beta chains were all read from a single sample in a study of neurological immune-mediated disorders. TCRdb analysed the 5' RACE reads with MiXCR anew, one entry per CDR3 protein. The table lists approximately 44,000 distinct CDR3 sequences, about 14% of them singletons, with 3.5% to 4.5% in the top ten. Sample: CD4+ T cells from blood. These receptors all come from a woman aged 55-70 years with HTLV-1-associated myelopathy (HAM/TSP).

This clonotype showed up many times. This chain connects TRBV4-2 to TRBJ2-3; TRBD2 aligns across 12 bases. CDR3 length: 16 amino acids. V was pared by 3 bases and J by 6 bases, with 7 bases of the junction left unmatched. The germline gives CDR1 LGHNA, CDR2 YNFKEQ. The CDR3 protein is CASSHASGGAVDTQYF. The CDR3 bases are TGTGCCAGCAGCCATGCTAGCGGGGGGGCCGTGGATACGCAGTATTTT.

Concerning this clonotype: The junction does not match germline at one end; this may be a read error. The chain employs TRBV28 and TRBJ2-4, with 11 bases lining up with TRBD2. The germline gives CDR1 MDHEN, CDR2 SYDVKM. The CDR3 length is 15 residues. CDR3 DNA: TGTGCCAGTAGTGGCCTAGCGGGGGGTGTCGACATTCGGTACTTC. Translation gives CASSGLAGGVDIRYF.

This clonotype was picked up many times. The V and J genes are TRBV11-2 and TRBJ2-7; 7 nucleotides align to TRBD2. The ends lost 4 bases at V and 3 bases at J; junction bases unmatched: 0. This CDR3 is 12 amino acids long. Germline values: CDR1 SGHAT, CDR2 FQNNGV. The chain's CDR3 is CASSWGGYEQYF. CDR3 sequence (DNA): TGTGCCAGCAGCTGGGGGGGCTACGAGCAGTACTTC.

This clonotype came up many times. The chain uses TRBV10-3 and TRBJ2-7; D uncertain. The CDR3 has 14 residues. Trimming took off 7 bases at V and 2 bases at J, with 15 bases between the two ends. The germline V gene encodes CDR1 ENHRY and CDR2 SYGVKD. CDR3 bases: TGTGCCATCAAAAGTGGCTCATTGACCTACGAGCAGTACTTC. This sequence encodes CAIKSGSLTYEQYF.

The table lists this clonotype with many counts. This chain joins TRBV20-1 and TRBJ2-1; either TRBD1 or TRBD2 may fit D (5 bases each). Germline-derived CDR1 and CDR2 are DFQATT and SNEGSKA (reference sequence). V was shortened by 1 base and J by 14 bases, with 15 bases between the two germline ends. This CDR3 comprises 12 residues. This CDR3 reads CSARGGAEREFF. The CDR3 coding sequence is TGCAGTGCTAGAGGGGGCGCGGAGAGGGAGTTCTTC.

This clonotype was found many times. The V gene is TRBV14, the J gene TRBJ2-3; D is undetermined. Germline CDR1 reads SGHDN; CDR2 reads FVKESK. Trimming took off 4 bases at V and 4 bases at J, with 15 bases between the two ends. The CDR3 runs 15 residues. CDR3 sequence (DNA): TGTGCCAGCAGCCTGTGGACCCGCCAAGCAGATACGCAGTATTTT. Amino acids: CASSLWTRQADTQYF.

This clonotype occurred many times. The chain employs TRBV12-3 or TRBV12-4 and TRBJ1-5; D remains ambiguous. Trimming left V 3 bases short and J 4 bases short, with 7 bases between. The CDR3 spans 13 residues. The chain's CDR3 is CASSFSHNQPQHF. The CDR3 bases are TGTGCCAGCAGTTTTAGCCATAATCAGCCCCAGCATTTT.

This clonotype was detected many times. The V call is TRBV5-6, the J call TRBJ1-1; 7 nucleotides align to TRBD1. The germline V gene has CDR1 SGHDT and CDR2 YYEEEE. Unmatched junction bases numbered 4, after V lost 5 bases and J lost 0 bases. The CDR3 contains 14 residues. The CDR3 DNA reads TGTGCCAGCAGTTGGGGACAGATGAACACTGAAGCTTTCTTT. Translation: CASSWGQMNTEAFF.

This clonotype was counted ten times or more. The chain is built from TRBV4-2 and TRBJ2-3; maybe TRBD2 (6 bases). This CDR3 is 19 amino acids long. Trimming shortened V by 4 bases and J by 2 bases, and 25 bases separated the two germline ends. From germline, CDR1 is LGHNA and CDR2 YNFKEQ. CDR3 bases: TGTGCCAGCAGCCCCGCCTTGAGAGTTAGGACTATGCCCACAGATACGCAGTATTTT. This gives the protein CASSPALRVRTMPTDTQYF.

This clonotype was seen many times. The rearrangement uses TRBV6-5 and TRBJ2-1; a possible D gene is TRBD1 (6 bases). Germline CDR1 MNHEY, CDR2 SVGAGI. Trimming stripped 2 bases from V and 4 bases from J, with 9 bases between. This CDR3 spans 14 amino acids. The CDR3 region is CASSYTRGYNEQFF. CDR3 DNA sequence: TGTGCCAGCAGTTACACCAGGGGATACAATGAGCAGTTCTTC.